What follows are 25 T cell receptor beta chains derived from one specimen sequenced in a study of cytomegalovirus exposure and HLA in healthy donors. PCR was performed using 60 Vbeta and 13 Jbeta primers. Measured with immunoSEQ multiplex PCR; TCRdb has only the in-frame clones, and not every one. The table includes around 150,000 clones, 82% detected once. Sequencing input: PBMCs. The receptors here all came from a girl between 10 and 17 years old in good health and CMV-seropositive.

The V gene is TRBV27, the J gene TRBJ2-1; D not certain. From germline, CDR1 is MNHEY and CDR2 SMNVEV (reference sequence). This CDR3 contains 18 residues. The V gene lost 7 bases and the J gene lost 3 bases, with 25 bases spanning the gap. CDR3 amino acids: CASMLKAIPLRSYNEQFF. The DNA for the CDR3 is TGTGCCAGCATGTTGAAGGCAATCCCCCTCCGGAGCTACAATGAGCAGTTCTTC.

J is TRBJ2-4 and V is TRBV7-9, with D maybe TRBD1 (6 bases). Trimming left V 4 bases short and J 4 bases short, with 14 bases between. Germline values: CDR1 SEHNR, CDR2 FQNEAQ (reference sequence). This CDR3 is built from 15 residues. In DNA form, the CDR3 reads TGTGCCAGCAGCTCCGAGACAGGCGCAAAAAACATTCAGTACTTC. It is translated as CASSSETGAKNIQYF.

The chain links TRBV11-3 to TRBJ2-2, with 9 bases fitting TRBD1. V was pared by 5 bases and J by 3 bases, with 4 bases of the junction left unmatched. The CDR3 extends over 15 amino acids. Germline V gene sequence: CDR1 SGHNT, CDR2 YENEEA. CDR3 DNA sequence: TGTGCCAGCAGCCCGGGACAGGGCCACACCGGGGAGCTGTTTTTT. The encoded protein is CASSPGQGHTGELFF.

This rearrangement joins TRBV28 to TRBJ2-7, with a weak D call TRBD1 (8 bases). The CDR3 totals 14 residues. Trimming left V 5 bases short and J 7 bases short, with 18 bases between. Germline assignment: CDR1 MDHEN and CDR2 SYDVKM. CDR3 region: CASSNRGGPFEQYF. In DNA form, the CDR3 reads TGTGCCAGCAGTAACAGGGGGGGGCCCTTTGAGCAGTACTTC.

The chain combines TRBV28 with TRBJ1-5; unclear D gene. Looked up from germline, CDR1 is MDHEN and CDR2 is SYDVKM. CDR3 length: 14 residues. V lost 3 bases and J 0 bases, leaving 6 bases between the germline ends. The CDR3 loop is CASSFSGSNQPQHF. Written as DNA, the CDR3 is TGTGCCAGCAGTTTCTCAGGTAGCAATCAGCCCCAGCATTTT.

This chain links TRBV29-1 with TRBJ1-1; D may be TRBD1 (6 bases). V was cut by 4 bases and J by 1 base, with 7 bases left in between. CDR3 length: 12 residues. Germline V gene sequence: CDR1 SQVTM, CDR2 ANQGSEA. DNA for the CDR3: TGCAGCGTTGTACAGGGGAACACTGAAGCTTTCTTT. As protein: CSVVQGNTEAFF.

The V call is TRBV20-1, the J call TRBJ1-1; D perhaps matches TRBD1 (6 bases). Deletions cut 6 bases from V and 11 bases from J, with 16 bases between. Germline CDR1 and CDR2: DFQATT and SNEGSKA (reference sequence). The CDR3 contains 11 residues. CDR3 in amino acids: CSARGTARAFF. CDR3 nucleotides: TGCAGTGCCAGGGGAACAGCCAGGGCTTTCTTT.

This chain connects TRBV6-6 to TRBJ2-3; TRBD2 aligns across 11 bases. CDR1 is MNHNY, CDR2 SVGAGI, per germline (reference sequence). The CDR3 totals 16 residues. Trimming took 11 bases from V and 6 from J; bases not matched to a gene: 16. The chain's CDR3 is CAGGSGTSGPADTQYF. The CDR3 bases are TGTGCCGGGGGATCTGGGACTAGCGGTCCTGCGGATACGCAGTATTTT.

CDR3 coding DNA: TGTGCCAGCAGCGCGGGACTCCGGAGCTCCTACAATGAGCAGTTCTTC. Translation gives CASSAGLRSSYNEQFF. The gene calls are TRBV5-4 and TRBJ2-1; D possibly corresponds to TRBD2 (6 bases). Looked up from germline, CDR1 is SGHNT and CDR2 is YYREEE (reference sequence). The CDR3 loop spans 16 amino acids. V lost 4 bases and J lost 0, with 14 bases in between.

CDR3 sequence reads: CASSAGLTNTEAFF. The CDR3 coding sequence is TGTGCCAGCAGCGCGGGACTCACGAACACTGAAGCTTTCTTT. The chain recombines TRBV11-1 with TRBJ1-1; D possibly corresponds to TRBD1 (5 bases). This CDR3 is built from 14 residues. The V gene lost 5 bases and the J gene lost 1 base, with 11 bases spanning the gap. Germline V gives CDR1 SGHAT, CDR2 FQDESV (reference sequence).

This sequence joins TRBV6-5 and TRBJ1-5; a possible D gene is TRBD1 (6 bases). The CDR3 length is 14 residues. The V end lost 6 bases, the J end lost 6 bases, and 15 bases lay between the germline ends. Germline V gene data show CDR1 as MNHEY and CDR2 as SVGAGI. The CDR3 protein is CASSTGQSGQPQHF. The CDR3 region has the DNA TGTGCCAGCAGCACCGGACAGTCGGGTCAGCCCCAGCATTTT.

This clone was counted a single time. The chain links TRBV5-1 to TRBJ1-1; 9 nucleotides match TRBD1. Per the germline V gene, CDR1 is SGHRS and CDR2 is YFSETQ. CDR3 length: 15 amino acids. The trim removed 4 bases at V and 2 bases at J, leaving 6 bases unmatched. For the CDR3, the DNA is TGCGCCAGCAGCGGACCGGGACAGGGAAACACTGAAGCTTTCTTT. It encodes CASSGPGQGNTEAFF. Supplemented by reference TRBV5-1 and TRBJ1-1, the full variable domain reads KAGVTQTPRYLIKTRGQQVTLSCSPISGHRSVSWYQQTPGQGLQFLFEYFSETQRNKGNFPGRFSGRQFSNSRSEMNVSTLELGDSALYLCASSGPGQGNTEAFFGQGTRLTVV.

CDR3 amino acids: CASSHRREEGVVWFF. The DNA for the CDR3 is TGCGCCAGCAGCCATCGTCGAGAGGAGGGCGTCGTCTGGTTCTTC. The chain couples TRBV4-1 to TRBJ2-1, with a tentative D call TRBD2 (6 bases). This CDR3 is built from 15 residues. Trimming shortened V by 3 bases and J by 15 bases, and 24 bases separated the two germline ends. Germline V lookup: CDR1 MGHRA, CDR2 YSYEKL.

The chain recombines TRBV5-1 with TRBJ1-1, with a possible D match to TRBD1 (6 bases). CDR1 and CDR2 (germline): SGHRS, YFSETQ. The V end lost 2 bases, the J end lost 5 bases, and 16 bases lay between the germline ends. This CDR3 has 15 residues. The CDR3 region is CASSFGTSGVTEAFF. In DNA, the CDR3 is TGCGCCAGCAGCTTTGGAACTTCAGGGGTAACTGAAGCTTTCTTT. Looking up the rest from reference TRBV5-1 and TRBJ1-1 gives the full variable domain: KAGVTQTPRYLIKTRGQQVTLSCSPISGHRSVSWYQQTPGQGLQFLFEYFSETQRNKGNFPGRFSGRQFSNSRSEMNVSTLELGDSALYLCASSFGTSGVTEAFFGQGTRLTVV.

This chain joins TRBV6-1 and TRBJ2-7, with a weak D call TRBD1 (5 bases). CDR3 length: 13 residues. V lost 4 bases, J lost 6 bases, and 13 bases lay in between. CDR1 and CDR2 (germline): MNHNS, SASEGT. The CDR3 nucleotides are TGTGCCAGCAGTGGCAGGGTTGCCCTCGAGCAGTACTTC. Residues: CASSGRVALEQYF.

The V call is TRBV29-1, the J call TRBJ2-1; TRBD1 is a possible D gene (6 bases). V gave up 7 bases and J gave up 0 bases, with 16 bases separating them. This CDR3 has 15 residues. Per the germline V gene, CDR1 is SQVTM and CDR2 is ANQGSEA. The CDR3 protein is CSADQGSYSYNEQFF. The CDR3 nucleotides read TGCAGCGCTGACCAGGGGTCTTACTCCTACAATGAGCAGTTCTTC.

The CDR3 is CASSWGGANTEAFF. CDR3 DNA sequence: TGTGCCAGCAGCTGGGGGGGGGCGAACACTGAAGCTTTCTTT. The chain couples TRBV7-2 to TRBJ1-1; D possibly corresponds to TRBD1 (6 bases). V was shortened by 4 bases and J by 1 base, with 10 bases between the two germline ends. This CDR3 has 14 residues. The germline CDR1 and CDR2 sequences are SGHTA and FQGNSA.

As DNA, the CDR3 is TGCGCCAGCAGCGGGACAATAATCTCCTACGAGCAGTACTTC. This gives the protein CASSGTIISYEQYF. The chain is built from TRBV10-2 and TRBJ2-7, with D maybe TRBD1 (6 bases). V gave up 6 bases and J gave up 0 bases, with 12 bases separating them. The CDR3 covers 14 residues. Germline CDR1 WSHSY, CDR2 SAAADI.

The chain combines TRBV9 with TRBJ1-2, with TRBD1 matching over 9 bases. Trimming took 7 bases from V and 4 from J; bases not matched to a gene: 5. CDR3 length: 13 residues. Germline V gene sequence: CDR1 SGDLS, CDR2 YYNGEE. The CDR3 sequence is CASGQGTSYGYTF. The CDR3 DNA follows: TGTGCCAGCGGACAGGGGACCTCCTATGGCTACACCTTC.

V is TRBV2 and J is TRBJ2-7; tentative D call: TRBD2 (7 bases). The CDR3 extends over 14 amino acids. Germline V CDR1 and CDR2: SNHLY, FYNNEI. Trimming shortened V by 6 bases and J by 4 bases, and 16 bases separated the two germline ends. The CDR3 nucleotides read TGTGCCAGCAGCCTCGCCGGGGGGCGATACGAGCAGTACTTC. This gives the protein CASSLAGGRYEQYF. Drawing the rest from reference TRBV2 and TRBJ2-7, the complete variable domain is EPEVTQTPSHQVTQMGQEVILRCVPISNHLYFYWYRQILGQKVEFLVSFYNNEISEKSEIFDDQFSVERPDGSNFTLKIRSTKLEDSAMYFCASSLAGGRYEQYFGPGTRLTVT.

CDR3 residues: CASSFDPLADSWASYEQYF. CDR3 coding DNA: TGTGCCAGCAGTTTTGATCCTCTCGCGGACAGCTGGGCATCCTACGAGCAGTACTTC. The J gene is TRBJ2-7, the V gene TRBV28; tentatively, D is TRBD1 (6 bases). V was clipped by 3 bases and J by 1 base, with 25 bases between them. Germline loops: CDR1 MDHEN, CDR2 SYDVKM. The CDR3 runs to 19 residues.

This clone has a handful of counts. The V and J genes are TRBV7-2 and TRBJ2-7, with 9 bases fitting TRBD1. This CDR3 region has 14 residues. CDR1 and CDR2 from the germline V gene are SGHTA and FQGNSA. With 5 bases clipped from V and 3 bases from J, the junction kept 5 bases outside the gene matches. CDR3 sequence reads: CASSPGTGFYEQYF. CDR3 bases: TGTGCCAGCAGCCCGGGGACAGGGTTCTACGAGCAGTACTTC.

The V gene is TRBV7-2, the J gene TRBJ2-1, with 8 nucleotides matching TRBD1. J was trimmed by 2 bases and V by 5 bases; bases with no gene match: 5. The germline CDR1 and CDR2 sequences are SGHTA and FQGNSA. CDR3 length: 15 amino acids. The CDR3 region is CASSPWTGTYNEQFF. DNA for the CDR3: TGTGCCAGCAGCCCATGGACAGGGACCTACAATGAGCAGTTCTTC.

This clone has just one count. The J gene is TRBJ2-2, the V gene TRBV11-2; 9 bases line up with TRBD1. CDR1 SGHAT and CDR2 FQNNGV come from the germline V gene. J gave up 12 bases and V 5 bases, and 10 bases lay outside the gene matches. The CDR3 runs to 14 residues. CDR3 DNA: TGTGCCAGCAGCCGCGACAGGGGGTCGGTGAAGCTGTTTTTT. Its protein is CASSRDRGSVKLFF. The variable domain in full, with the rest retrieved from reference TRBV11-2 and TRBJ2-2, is EAGVAQSPRYKIIEKRQSVAFWCNPISGHATLYWYQQILGQGPKLLIQFQNNGVVDDSQLPKDRFSAERLKGVDSTLKIQPAKLEDSAVYLCASSRDRGSVKLFFGEGSRLTVL.

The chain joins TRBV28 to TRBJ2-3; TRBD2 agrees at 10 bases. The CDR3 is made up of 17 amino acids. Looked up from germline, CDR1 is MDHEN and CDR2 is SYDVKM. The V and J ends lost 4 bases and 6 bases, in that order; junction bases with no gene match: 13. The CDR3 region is CASSYQRGGRAADTQYF. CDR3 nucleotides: TGTGCCAGCAGTTACCAGCGGGGGGGCCGGGCGGCGGATACGCAGTATTTT.